This T cell receptor (beta chain) was identified in a study of OX40 agonist ivuxolimab in advanced cancers. Study-level background: A partial response was reached by three patients: one with hepatocellular carcinoma and two with cutaneous melanoma.

The ends were cut back, 1 base at V and 7 bases at J, with 10 bases in the middle. This CDR3 region has 14 residues. CDR1 and CDR2 from the germline V gene are MGHRA and YSYEKL. The study's findings and limits: Low normalized T-cell clonal expansion was also seen in some nonresponders. Clonal expansion in partial responders at 0.1-3.0 mg/kg ranked among the lowest. CD4+ and CD8+ blood T cells expanded clonally by week 6 at 0.1 to 3.0 mg/kg.

The assay was immunoSEQ multiplex PCR, and TCRdb's table has in-frame clones only and misses some. Of 60,000 to 85,000 clones in the sample, around 92% were seen once. With respect to this clone: As yet, its antigen is unknown.

The rearrangement links TRBV4-1 to TRBJ1-4, with D unresolved. This sequence originates from an adult with an advanced solid tumor such as melanoma, head and neck, liver or kidney cancer. The sequenced sample was CD4+ or CD8+ T cells sorted from blood, obtained in a trial of the OX40 agonist ivuxolimab. This chain's CDR3 is CASSQGPRAEKLFF. The CDR3 nucleotides read TGCGCCAGCAGCCAAGGGCCTCGGGCTGAAAAACTGTTTTTT.